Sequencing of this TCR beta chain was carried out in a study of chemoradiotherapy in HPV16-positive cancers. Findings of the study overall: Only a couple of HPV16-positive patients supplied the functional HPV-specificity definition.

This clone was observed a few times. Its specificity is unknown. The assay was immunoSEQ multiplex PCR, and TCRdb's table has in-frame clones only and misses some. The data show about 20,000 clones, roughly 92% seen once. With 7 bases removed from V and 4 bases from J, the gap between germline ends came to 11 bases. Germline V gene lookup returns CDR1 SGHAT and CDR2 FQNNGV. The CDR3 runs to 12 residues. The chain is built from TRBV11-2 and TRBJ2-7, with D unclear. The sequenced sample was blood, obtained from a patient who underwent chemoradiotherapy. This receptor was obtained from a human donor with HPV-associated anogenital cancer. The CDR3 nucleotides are TGTGCCAGCACCGATTTTGGGTACGAGCAGTACTTC. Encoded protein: CASTDFGYEQYF. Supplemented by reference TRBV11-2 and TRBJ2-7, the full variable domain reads EAGVAQSPRYKIIEKRQSVAFWCNPISGHATLYWYQQILGQGPKLLIQFQNNGVVDDSQLPKDRFSAERLKGVDSTLKIQPAKLEDSAVYLCASTDFGYEQYFGPGTRLTVT.